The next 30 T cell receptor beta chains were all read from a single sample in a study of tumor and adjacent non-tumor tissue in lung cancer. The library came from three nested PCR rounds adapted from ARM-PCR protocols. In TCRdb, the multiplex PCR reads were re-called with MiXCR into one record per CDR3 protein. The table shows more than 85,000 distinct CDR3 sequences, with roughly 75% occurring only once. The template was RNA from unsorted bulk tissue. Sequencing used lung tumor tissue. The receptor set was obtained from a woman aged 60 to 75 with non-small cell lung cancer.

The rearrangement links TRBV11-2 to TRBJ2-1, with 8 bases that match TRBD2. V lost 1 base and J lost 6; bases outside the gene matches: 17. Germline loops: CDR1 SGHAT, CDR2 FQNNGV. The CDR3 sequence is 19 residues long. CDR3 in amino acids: CASSLGGGVAGHNCNEQFF. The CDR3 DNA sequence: TGTGCCAGCAGCTTAGGAGGTGGGGTAGCGGGGCACAACTGCAATGAGCAGTTCTTC.

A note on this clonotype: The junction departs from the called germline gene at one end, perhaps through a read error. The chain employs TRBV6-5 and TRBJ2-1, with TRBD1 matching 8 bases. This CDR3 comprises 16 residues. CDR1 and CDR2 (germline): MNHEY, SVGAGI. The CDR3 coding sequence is TGTGCCAGCAGTTACTATGCGGGGCAGGGGGCAAATCAGCAGTTCTTT. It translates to CASSYYAGQGANQQFF.

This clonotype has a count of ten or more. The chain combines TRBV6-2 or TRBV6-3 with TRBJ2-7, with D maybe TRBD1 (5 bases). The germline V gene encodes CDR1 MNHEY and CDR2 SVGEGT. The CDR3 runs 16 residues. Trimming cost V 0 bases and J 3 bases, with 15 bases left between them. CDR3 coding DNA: TGTGCCAGCAGTTACTCGACTCTACAGGTAGACTACGAGCAGTACTTC. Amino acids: CASSYSTLQVDYEQYF.

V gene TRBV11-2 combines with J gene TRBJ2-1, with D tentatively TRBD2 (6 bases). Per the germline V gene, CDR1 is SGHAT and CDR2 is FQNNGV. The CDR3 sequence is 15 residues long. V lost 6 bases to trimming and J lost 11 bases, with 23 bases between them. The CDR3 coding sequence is TGTGCCAGCAGGAAAACCGGGACGGCCGGGAGCAAGCAGTTCTTC. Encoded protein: CASRKTGTAGSKQFF.

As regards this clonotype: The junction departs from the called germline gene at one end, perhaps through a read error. CDR3 in amino acids: CASSLEDGGLSYEQYF. CDR3 sequence (DNA): TGTGCCAGTAGCTTAGAGGATGGGGGGCTATCCTATGAGCAGTACTTC. The chain recombines TRBV11-2 with TRBJ2-7; the D call may be TRBD1 or TRBD2 (6 bases each). Per the germline V gene, CDR1 is SGHAT and CDR2 is FQNNGV. CDR3 length: 16 residues.

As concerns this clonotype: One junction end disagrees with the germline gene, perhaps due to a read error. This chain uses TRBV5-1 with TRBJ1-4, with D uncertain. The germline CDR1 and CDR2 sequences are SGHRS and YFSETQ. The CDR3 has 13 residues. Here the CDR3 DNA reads TGCGCCAGCAGCTTGAGGTTAGATAAAAAACTGTTCTTT. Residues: CASSLRLDKKLFF.

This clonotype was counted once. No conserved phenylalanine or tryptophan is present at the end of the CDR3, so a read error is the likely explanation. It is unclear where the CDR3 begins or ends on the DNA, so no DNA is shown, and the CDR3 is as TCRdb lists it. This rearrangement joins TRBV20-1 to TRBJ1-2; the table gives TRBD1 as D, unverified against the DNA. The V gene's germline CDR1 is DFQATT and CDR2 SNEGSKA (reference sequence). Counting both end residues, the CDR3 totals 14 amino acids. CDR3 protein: CSAHTGTGGKGYTL.

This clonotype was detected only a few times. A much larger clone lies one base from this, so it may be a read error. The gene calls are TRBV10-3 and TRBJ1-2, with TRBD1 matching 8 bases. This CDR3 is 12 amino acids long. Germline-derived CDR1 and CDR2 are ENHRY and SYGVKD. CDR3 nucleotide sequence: TGTGTCATCAGAGGGACAGGCTATGGCTACACCTTC. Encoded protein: CVIRGTGYGYTF.

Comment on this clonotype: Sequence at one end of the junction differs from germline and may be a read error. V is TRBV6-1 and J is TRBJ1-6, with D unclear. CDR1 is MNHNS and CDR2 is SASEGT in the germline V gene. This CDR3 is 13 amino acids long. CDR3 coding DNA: TGTGCCCACAAAGAAGTTAATAATTCACCCCTCCGCTTT. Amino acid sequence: CAHKEVNNSPLRF.

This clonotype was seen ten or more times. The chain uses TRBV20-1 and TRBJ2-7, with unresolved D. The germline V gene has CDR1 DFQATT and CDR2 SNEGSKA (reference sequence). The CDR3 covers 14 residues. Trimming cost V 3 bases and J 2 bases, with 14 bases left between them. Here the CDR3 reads CSASLQSATYEQYF. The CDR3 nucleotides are TGCAGTGCTAGTCTGCAGTCGGCGACCTACGAGCAGTACTTC.

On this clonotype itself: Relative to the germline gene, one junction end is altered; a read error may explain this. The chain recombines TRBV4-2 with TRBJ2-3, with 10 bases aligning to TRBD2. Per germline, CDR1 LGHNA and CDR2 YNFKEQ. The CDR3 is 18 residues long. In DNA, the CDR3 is TGTGCCAGCAGCCAAGAGTATAGGGTAGCGGGGGGTACAGATCCGCAGTATTTT. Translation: CASSQEYRVAGGTDPQYF.

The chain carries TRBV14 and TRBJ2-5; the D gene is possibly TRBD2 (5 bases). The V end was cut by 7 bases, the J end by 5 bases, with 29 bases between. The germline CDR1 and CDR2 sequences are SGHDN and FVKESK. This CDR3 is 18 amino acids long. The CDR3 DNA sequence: TGTGCCAGCAACCGGACCGAGGGATACGGACCGACGGGGGAGACCCAGTACTTC. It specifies CASNRTEGYGPTGETQYF. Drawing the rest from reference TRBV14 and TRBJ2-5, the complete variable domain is EAGVTQFPSHSVIEKGQTVTLRCDPISGHDNLYWYRRVMGKEIKFLLHFVKESKQDESGMPNNRFLAERTGGTYSTLKVQPAELEDSGVYFCASNRTEGYGPTGETQYFGPGTRLLVL.

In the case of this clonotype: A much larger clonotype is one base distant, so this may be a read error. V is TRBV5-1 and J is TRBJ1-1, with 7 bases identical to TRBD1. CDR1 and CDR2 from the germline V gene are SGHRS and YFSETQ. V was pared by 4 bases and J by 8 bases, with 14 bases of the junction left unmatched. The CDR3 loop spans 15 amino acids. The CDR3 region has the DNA TGCGCCAGCAGCCGGAGCCGGGACAGTCCGTCGGAAGCTTTCTTT. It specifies CASSRSRDSPSEAFF.

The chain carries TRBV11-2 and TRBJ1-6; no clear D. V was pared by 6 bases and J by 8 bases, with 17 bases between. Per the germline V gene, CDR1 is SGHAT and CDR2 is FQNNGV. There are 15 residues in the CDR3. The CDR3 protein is CASSLQPCPDSPLHF. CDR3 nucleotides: TGTGCCAGCAGTTTACAACCCTGCCCGGATTCACCCCTCCACTTT.

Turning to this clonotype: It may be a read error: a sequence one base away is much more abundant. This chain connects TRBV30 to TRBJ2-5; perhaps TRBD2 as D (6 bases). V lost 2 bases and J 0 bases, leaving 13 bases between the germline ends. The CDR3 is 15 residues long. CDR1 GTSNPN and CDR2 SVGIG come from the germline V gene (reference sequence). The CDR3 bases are TGTGCCTGGAGTTGCGGGACTCGGTACCAAGAGACCCAGTACTTC. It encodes CAWSCGTRYQETQYF.

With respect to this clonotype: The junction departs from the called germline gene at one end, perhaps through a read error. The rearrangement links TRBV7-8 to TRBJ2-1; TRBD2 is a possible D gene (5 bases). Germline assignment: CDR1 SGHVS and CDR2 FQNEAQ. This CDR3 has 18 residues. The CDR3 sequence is CGSSLLASGPTSYNEQFF. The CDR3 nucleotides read TGTGGCAGCAGCCTCCTCGCGAGCGGCCCAACCTCCTACAATGAGCAGTTCTTC.

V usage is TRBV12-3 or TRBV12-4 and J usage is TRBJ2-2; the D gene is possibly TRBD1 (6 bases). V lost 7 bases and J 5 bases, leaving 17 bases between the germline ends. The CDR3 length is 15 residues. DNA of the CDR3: TGTGCCAGCAAACGAGAGGTAGGGGGTACCGGGGAGCTGTTTTTT. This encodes CASKREVGGTGELFF.

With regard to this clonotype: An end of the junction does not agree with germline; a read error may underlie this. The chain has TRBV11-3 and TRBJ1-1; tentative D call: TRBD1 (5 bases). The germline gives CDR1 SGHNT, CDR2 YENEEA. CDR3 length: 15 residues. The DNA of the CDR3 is TGTGCCAGCTGCTTAGTTGGGGCCATGAACACTGAAACTTTCTTT. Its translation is CASCLVGAMNTETFF.

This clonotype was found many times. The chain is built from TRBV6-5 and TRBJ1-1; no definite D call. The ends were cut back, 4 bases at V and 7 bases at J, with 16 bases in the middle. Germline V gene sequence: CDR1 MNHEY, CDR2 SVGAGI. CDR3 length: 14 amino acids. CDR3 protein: CASSSLHRSGEAFF. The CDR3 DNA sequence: TGTGCCAGCAGTTCCCTTCATCGAAGTGGTGAAGCTTTCTTT.

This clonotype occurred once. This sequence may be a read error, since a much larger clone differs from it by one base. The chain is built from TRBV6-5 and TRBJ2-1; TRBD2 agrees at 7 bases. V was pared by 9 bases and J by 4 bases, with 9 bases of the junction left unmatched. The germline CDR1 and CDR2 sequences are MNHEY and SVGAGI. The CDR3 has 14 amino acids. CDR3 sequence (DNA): TGTGCCAGGAGCAGGGAGGGAGGGTACAATGAGCAGTTCTTC. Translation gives CARSREGGYNEQFF.

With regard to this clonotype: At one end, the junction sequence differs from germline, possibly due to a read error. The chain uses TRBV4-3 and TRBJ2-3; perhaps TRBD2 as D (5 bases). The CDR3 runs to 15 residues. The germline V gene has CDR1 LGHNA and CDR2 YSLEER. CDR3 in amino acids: CASIPGRVRADMQYF. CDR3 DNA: TGCGCCAGCATTCCCGGCAGAGTGAGGGCAGATATGCAGTATTTT.

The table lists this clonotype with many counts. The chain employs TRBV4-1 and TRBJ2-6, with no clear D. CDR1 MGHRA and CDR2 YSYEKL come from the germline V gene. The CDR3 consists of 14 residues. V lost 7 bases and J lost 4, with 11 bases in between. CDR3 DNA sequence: TGCGCCAGCATGCCGCACGGGGGGGCCAACGTCCTGACTTTC. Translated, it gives CASMPHGGANVLTF.

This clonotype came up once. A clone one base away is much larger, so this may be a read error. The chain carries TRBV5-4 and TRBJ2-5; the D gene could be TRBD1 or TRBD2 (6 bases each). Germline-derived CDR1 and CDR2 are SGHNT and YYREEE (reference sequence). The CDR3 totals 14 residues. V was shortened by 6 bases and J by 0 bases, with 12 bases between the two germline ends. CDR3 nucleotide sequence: TGTGCCAGCAAAGATGGGGGGCACCAAGAGACCCAGTACTTC. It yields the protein CASKDGGHQETQYF.

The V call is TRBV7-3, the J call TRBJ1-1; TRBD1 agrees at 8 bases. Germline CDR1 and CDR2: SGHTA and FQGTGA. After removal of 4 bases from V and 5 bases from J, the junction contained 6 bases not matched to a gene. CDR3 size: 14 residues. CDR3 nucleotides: TGTGCCAGCAGCTCAGGGGGCGCAGAGACTGAAGCTTTCTTT. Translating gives CASSSGGAETEAFF.

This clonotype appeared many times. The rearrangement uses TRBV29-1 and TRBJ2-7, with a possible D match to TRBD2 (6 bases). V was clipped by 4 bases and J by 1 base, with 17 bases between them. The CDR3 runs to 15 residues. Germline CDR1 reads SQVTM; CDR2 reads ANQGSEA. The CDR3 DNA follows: TGCAGCGTTGCAGGTTTATTGAGCGGGTCCTACGAGCAGTACTTC. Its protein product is CSVAGLLSGSYEQYF.

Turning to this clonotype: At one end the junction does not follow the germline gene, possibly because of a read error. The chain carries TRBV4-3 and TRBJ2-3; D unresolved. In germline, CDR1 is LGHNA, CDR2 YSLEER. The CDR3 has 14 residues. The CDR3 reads CASSQVPVSYTQYF. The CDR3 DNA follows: TGCGCCAGCAGCCAAGTCCCGGTTAGCTATACACAGTATTTT.

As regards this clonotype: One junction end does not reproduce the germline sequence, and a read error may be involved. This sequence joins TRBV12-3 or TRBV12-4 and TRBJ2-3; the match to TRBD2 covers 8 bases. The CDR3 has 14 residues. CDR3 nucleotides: TGTGTCAGCAATTTAGCGGGGTCTACAGATACGCAGTATTTT. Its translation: CVSNLAGSTDTQYF.

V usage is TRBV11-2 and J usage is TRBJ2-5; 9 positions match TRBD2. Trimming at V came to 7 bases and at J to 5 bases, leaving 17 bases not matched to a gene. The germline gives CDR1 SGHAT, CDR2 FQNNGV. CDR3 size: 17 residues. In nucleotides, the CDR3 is TGTGCCAGCAACTTGGTCCTCTCGCGGGAGGGCTCTGAGACCCAGTACTTC. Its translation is CASNLVLSREGSETQYF.

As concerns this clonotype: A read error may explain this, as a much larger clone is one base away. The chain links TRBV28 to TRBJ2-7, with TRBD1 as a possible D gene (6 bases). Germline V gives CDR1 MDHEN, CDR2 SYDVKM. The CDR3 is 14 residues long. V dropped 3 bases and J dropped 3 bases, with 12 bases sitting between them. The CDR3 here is CASSFYQGNYEQYF. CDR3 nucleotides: TGTGCCAGCAGTTTTTATCAGGGGAACTACGAGCAGTACTTC. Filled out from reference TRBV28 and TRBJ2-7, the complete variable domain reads DVKVTQSSRYLVKRTGEKVFLECVQDMDHENMFWYRQDPGLGLRLIYFSYDVKMKEKGDIPEGYSVSREKKERFSLILESASTNQTSMYLCASSFYQGNYEQYFGPGTRLTVT.

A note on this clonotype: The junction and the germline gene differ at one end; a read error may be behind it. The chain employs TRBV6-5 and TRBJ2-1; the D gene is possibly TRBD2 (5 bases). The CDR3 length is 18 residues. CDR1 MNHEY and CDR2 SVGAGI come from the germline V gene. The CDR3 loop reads CASSNTRSGGISHNEQFF. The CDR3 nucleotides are TGTGCTAGCAGTAACACGCGCTCCGGAGGTATCTCCCACAATGAGCAGTTCTTC.